This T cell receptor (beta chain) appears in the sequencing data of a study of blood T cell repertoires in COVID-19. Study summary: Specimens from acute and convalescent COVID-19 originated in the United States, Italy and Spain. PBMCs, B-cell-depleted T cells, or T cells were the source of the cDNA or gDNA that made up the material.

Per the original data handling: It was from reference gene primer amplification that nucleated cell counts were estimated. Clones were read by immunoSEQ multiplex PCR, and TCRdb kept only the in-frame ones, dropping some. D and trimming were read from the DNA, whereas the V and J calls and clone size are those reported in that table. Among approximately 87,000 clones listed, approximately 90% were seen once. The V gene's germline CDR1 is SGDLS and CDR2 YYNGEE. V lost 1 base and J 0 bases, leaving 8 bases between the germline ends. This CDR3 contains 15 residues. This receptor was taken from a man in his 70s with active or convalescent COVID-19. V and J are TRBV9 and TRBJ2-1; D perhaps matches TRBD2 (6 bases). Sequenced: peripheral blood. The CDR3 DNA reads TGTGCCAGCAGCGTATCCGGGAGCTCCTACAATGAGCAGTTCTTC. Protein product: CASSVSGSSYNEQFF.